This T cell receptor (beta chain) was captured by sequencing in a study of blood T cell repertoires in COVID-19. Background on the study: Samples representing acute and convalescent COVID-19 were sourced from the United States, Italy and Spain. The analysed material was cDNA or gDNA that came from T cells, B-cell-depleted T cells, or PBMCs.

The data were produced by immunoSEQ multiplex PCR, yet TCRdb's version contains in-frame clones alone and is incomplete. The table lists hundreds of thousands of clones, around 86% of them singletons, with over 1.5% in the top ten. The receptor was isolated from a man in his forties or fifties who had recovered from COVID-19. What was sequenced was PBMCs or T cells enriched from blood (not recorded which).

The CDR3 DNA follows: TGTGCCAGCAGCCCCCCGACGGGACAGCTCTACGAGCAGTACTTC. Translated, it gives CASSPPTGQLYEQYF. The chain employs TRBV7-8 and TRBJ2-7; 7 bases match TRBD1. J lost 3 bases, V lost 5 bases, and 10 bases had no gene match. The V gene's germline CDR1 is SGHVS and CDR2 FQNEAQ. The CDR3 runs 15 residues.